This TCR beta chain was sequenced for a study of OX40 agonist ivuxolimab in advanced cancers. Turning to the study itself: Three patients had partial responses: one hepatocellular carcinoma, two cutaneous melanoma. General study results and limits: It was not determined which antigens were specifically recognized by the peripheral T cells that had undergone clonal expansion. Expanded clones were, on average, more numerous among CD8+ T cells than CD4+.

As to this clone: The antigen is not known.

Some clones are missing from TCRdb's copy, which holds only in-frame ones; the method was immunoSEQ multiplex PCR. Of more than 45,000 clones listed, 86% are singletons. CDR3 length: 16 amino acids. Trimming removed 0 bases from V and 6 bases from J; junction bases left unmatched: 6. Germline CDR1 is PRHDT and CDR2 is FYEKMQ (reference sequence). Sequenced here: CD4+ or CD8+ T cells sorted from blood, sampled in a trial of the OX40 agonist ivuxolimab. This TCR derives from an adult with an advanced solid tumor such as melanoma, head and neck, liver or kidney cancer. The chain recombines TRBV13 with TRBJ1-5; TRBD1 matches at 9 bases. The CDR3 protein is CASSLGVGQGAQPQHF. DNA for the CDR3: TGTGCCAGCAGCTTAGGGGTGGGACAGGGTGCTCAGCCCCAGCATTTT.